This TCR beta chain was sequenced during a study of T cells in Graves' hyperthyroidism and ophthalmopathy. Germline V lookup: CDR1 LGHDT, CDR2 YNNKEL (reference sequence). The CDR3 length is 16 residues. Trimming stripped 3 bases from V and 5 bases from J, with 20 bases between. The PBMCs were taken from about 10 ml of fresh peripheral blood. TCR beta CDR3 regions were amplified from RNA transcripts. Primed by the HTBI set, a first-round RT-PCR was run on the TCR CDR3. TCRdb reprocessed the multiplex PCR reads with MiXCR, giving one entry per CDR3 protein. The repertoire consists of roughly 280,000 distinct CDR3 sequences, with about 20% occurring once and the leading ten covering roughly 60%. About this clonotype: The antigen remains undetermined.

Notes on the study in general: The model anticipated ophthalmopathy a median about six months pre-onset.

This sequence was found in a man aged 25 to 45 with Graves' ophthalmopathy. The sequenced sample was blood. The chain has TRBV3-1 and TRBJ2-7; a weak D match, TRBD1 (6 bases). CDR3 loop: CASSQRRQARGDEQYF. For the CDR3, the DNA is TGTGCCAGCAGCCAGAGGAGACAGGCCAGAGGGGACGAGCAGTACTTC.